This entry lists 29 T cell receptor beta chains sequenced from one sample in a study of regulatory T cells in long-lasting Graves disease. Library construction for TCR beta used iRepertoire HTBI primers and Arm-PCR of CDR3 regions. TCRdb re-derived calls from the multiplex PCR reads in MiXCR, one entry per CDR3 protein. The sample includes around 450,000 distinct CDR3 sequences, roughly 16% of them seen just once. Time point defined: newly diagnosed GD, antithyroid drugs for less than 3 months. TCR sequences were obtained from RNA taken from PBMCs. This sample was shared with a second study, whose subject was T cells in Graves' hyperthyroidism and ophthalmopathy.

The starting material was peripheral blood mononuclear cells (PBMCs), obtained at new diagnosis, from a patient treated with antithyroid drugs. The source is a man aged 40-55 years with Graves disease.

This clonotype was detected many times. The genes are TRBV7-3 and TRBJ2-7; no definite D call. Deletions cut 2 bases from V and 4 bases from J, with 9 bases between. The CDR3 contains 13 residues. Per germline, CDR1 SGHTA and CDR2 FQGTGA. The CDR3 DNA follows: TGTGCCAGCAGCTTAGGCGGTCAGTACGAGCAGTACTTC. This codes for CASSLGGQYEQYF.

As concerns this clonotype: One end of the junction does not line up with germline, which may come from a read error. J is TRBJ2-1 and V is TRBV5-1, with 8 bases that match TRBD2. There are 15 residues in the CDR3. From germline, CDR1 is SGHRS and CDR2 YFSETQ. Here the CDR3 reads CASSLGLAGVHEQLF. The CDR3 region has the DNA TGCGCCAGCAGCTTGGGGCTAGCGGGCGTACATGAGCAGCTCTTC.

Comment on this clonotype: Just one base apart from a much larger clone, this may be a read error. J is TRBJ2-1 and V is TRBV7-9; TRBD2 matches 9 bases. Trimming took 4 bases from V and 8 from J; bases not matched to a gene: 12. CDR1 is SEHNR, CDR2 FQNEAQ, per germline (reference sequence). The CDR3 is made up of 16 amino acids. The DNA for the CDR3 is TGTGCCAGCAGCTCACTCCCGGGACTAGCCCCCGATGAGCAGTTCTTC. Protein: CASSSLPGLAPDEQFF.

This clonotype was detected ten times or more. The genes are TRBV28 and TRBJ1-1, with 7 bases lining up with TRBD1. Germline CDR1 and CDR2: MDHEN and SYDVKM. The CDR3 covers 15 residues. V gave up 5 bases and J gave up 1 base; unmatched junction bases: 7. For the CDR3, the DNA is TGTGCCAGCAGTCCCCGGACAGGACCGAACACTGAAGCTTTCTTT. Its translation: CASSPRTGPNTEAFF.

This clonotype was seen ten or more times. V and J are TRBV9 and TRBJ2-5; weak D call: TRBD2 (6 bases). The germline V gene has CDR1 SGDLS and CDR2 YYNGEE. V was clipped by 2 bases and J by 5 bases, with 10 bases between them. This CDR3 region has 13 residues. The CDR3 loop is CASSVGLMETQYF. CDR3 sequence (DNA): TGTGCCAGCAGCGTGGGACTGATGGAGACCCAGTACTTC.

The chain carries TRBV28 and TRBJ2-7; the D call may be TRBD1 or TRBD2 (5 bases each). Germline V gives CDR1 MDHEN, CDR2 SYDVKM. The CDR3 consists of 15 residues. V dropped 9 bases and J dropped 2 bases, with 20 bases sitting between them. This CDR3 reads CARPPWGTFAYEQYF. CDR3 in DNA: TGTGCCAGACCACCTTGGGGGACCTTTGCCTACGAGCAGTACTTC.

This clonotype has a handful of counts. The rearrangement uses TRBV28 and TRBJ2-7; 10 bases match TRBD2. CDR3 length: 19 residues. Trimming took 3 bases from V and 7 from J; bases not matched to a gene: 21. Germline loops: CDR1 MDHEN, CDR2 SYDVKM. The CDR3 coding sequence is TGTGCCAGCAGTTTCCATCTTCGGAGCGGGAGGGCCCGTGTAGGGGAGCAGTACTTC. Translation: CASSFHLRSGRARVGEQYF.

This clonotype appeared a single time. The chain recombines TRBV11-1 with TRBJ2-1; TRBD2 agrees at 9 bases. The germline V gene encodes CDR1 SGHAT and CDR2 FQDESV (reference sequence). V gave up 3 bases and J gave up 4 bases; unmatched junction bases: 7. The CDR3 has 16 amino acids. CDR3 sequence: CASSLEAGGVYNEQFF. The CDR3 nucleotides read TGTGCCAGCAGCTTGGAAGCGGGAGGTGTTTACAATGAGCAGTTCTTC.

The DNA of the CDR3 is TGCAGTGCTAGAGTCGGCAACAGGGCCTACGAGCAGTACTTC. This encodes CSARVGNRAYEQYF. This sequence joins TRBV20-1 and TRBJ2-7; D might be TRBD1 (6 bases). The CDR3 length is 14 residues. The germline CDR1 and CDR2 sequences are DFQATT and SNEGSKA (reference sequence). The ends were cut back, 1 base at V and 2 bases at J, with 12 bases in the middle.

The chain employs TRBV5-1 and TRBJ1-5; the D gene is possibly TRBD1 (5 bases). From germline, CDR1 is SGHRS and CDR2 YFSETQ. V was clipped by 0 bases and J by 0 bases, with 7 bases between them. The CDR3 covers 15 residues. The CDR3 loop reads CASSLEGDSNQPQHF. The DNA for the CDR3 is TGCGCCAGCAGCTTGGAAGGGGATAGCAATCAGCCCCAGCATTTT.

Many counts were recorded for this clonotype. This chain uses TRBV2 with TRBJ2-5; D might be TRBD2 (5 bases). Germline V gene data show CDR1 as SNHLY and CDR2 as FYNNEI. V was cut by 6 bases and J by 5 bases, with 13 bases left in between. The CDR3 sequence is 13 residues long. In DNA form, the CDR3 reads TGTGCCAGCAGCTACGGACGAGGGGAGACCCAGTACTTC. It translates to CASSYGRGETQYF.

A few counts support this clonotype. This rearrangement joins TRBV28 to TRBJ1-2, with TRBD1 matching over 7 bases. This CDR3 has 16 amino acids. Trimming at V came to 8 bases and at J to 6 bases, leaving 18 bases not matched to a gene. Germline values: CDR1 MDHEN, CDR2 SYDVKM. The CDR3 region is CASRELGGSWPNGYTF. CDR3 nucleotide sequence: TGTGCCAGCCGGGAGCTAGGGGGCTCTTGGCCAAATGGCTACACCTTC.

A remark on this clonotype: One junction end does not reproduce the germline sequence, and a read error may be involved. This sequence joins TRBV6-5 and TRBJ1-2; D call uncertain. There are 16 residues in the CDR3. Per germline, CDR1 MNHEY and CDR2 SVGAGI. The CDR3 protein is CASGYSAGSANYGYTF. In DNA, the CDR3 is TGTGCCAGCGGTTACTCGGCGGGGTCAGCTAACTATGGCTACACCTTC.

This clonotype appeared many times. The gene calls are TRBV7-8 and TRBJ2-3; TRBD2 aligns across 9 bases. The CDR3 has 16 amino acids. V lost 6 bases to trimming and J lost 6 bases; unmatched junction nucleotides: 13. Looked up from germline, CDR1 is SGHVS and CDR2 is FQNEAQ. CDR3 amino acids: CASRPARLAGTDTQYF. In DNA, the CDR3 is TGTGCCAGCAGACCCGCGAGGCTAGCGGGAACCGATACGCAGTATTTT.

At least ten counts were recorded for this clonotype. V and J are TRBV24-1 and TRBJ2-1; D remains unclear. CDR1 is KGHDR, CDR2 SFDVKD, per germline. The CDR3 consists of 13 residues. Trimming took off 3 bases at V and 7 bases at J, with 9 bases between the two ends. CDR3 amino acids: CATSDPNNNEQFF. CDR3 in DNA: TGTGCCACCAGTGATCCGAACAATAATGAGCAGTTCTTC.

The chain combines TRBV15 with TRBJ1-4; no firm D call. V was cut by 0 bases and J by 7 bases, with 12 bases left in between. The CDR3 runs 15 residues. From germline, CDR1 is LNHNV and CDR2 YYDKDF (reference sequence). CDR3 DNA sequence: TGTGCCACCAGCAGAGAGGTCACCCGACTTGAAAAACTGTTTTTT. It codes for CATSREVTRLEKLFF.

This clonotype was counted a few times. This chain connects TRBV5-1 to TRBJ2-1, with D unresolved. CDR3 length: 14 amino acids. Trimming stripped 0 bases from V and 4 bases from J, with 8 bases between. Looked up from germline, CDR1 is SGHRS and CDR2 is YFSETQ. The CDR3 here is CASSLEAQYNEQFF. The CDR3 DNA sequence: TGCGCCAGCAGCTTGGAGGCTCAATACAATGAGCAGTTCTTC.

This clonotype was seen many times. The J gene is TRBJ2-1, the V gene TRBV18; TRBD2 agrees at 13 bases. The CDR3 runs to 18 residues. Germline trimming cut 3 bases from V and 2 bases from J; bases unmatched to any gene: 7. Germline CDR1 is KGHSH and CDR2 is LQKENI. Written as DNA, the CDR3 is TGTGCCAGCTCACCGACTAGCGGGAGGCTGGTGACCTACAATGAGCAGTTCTTC. It encodes CASSPTSGRLVTYNEQFF. The variable domain in full, with the rest retrieved from reference TRBV18 and TRBJ2-1, is NAGVMQNPRHLVRRRGQEARLRCSPMKGHSHVYWYRQLPEEGLKFMVYLQKENIIDESGMPKERFSAEFPKEGPSILRIQQVVRGDSAAYFCASSPTSGRLVTYNEQFFGPGTRLTVL.

This clonotype was counted ten times or more. The rearrangement uses TRBV20-1 and TRBJ2-1, with a tentative D call TRBD2 (6 bases). The CDR3 is made up of 13 amino acids. V was pared by 6 bases and J by 6 bases, with 15 bases between. Per germline, CDR1 DFQATT and CDR2 SNEGSKA (reference sequence). The DNA of the CDR3 is TGCAGTGCCAGGAGGCGGGGCTCCAATGAGCAGTTCTTC. It translates to CSARRRGSNEQFF.

The chain uses TRBV7-3 and TRBJ2-3, with D hard to call. Germline V lookup: CDR1 SGHTA, CDR2 FQGTGA. Trimming removed 5 bases from V and 4 bases from J, with 10 bases in between. There are 13 residues in the CDR3. The DNA of the CDR3 is TGTGCCAGCAGCGATTATGGGTCAGATACGCAGTATTTT. It codes for CASSDYGSDTQYF. Variable domain in full (rest from reference TRBV7-3 and TRBJ2-3): GAGVSQTPSNKVTEKGKYVELRCDPISGHTALYWYRQSLGQGPEFLIYFQGTGAADDSGLPNDRFFAVRPEGSVSTLKIQRTERGDSAVYLCASSDYGSDTQYFGPGTRLTVL.

This sequence joins TRBV24-1 and TRBJ2-3; unclear D gene. The V and J ends lost 6 bases and 7 bases respectively, with 19 bases between them. There are 15 residues in the CDR3. Germline-derived CDR1 and CDR2 are KGHDR and SFDVKD. In DNA, the CDR3 is TGTGCCACCAGTTCGGTCGGGCTTGGCGGCTATACGCAGTATTTT. Translating gives CATSSVGLGGYTQYF.

This clonotype was observed many times. This chain uses TRBV5-1 with TRBJ2-1; the D is unclear. In germline, CDR1 is SGHRS, CDR2 YFSETQ. The CDR3 has 16 residues. V lost 4 bases, J lost 2 bases, and 16 bases lay in between. Written as DNA, the CDR3 is TGCGCCAGCAGCCCGGACGGATCCACAACCTACAATGAGCAGTTCTTC. Residues: CASSPDGSTTYNEQFF.

The CDR3 bases are TGTGCCAGCAGCTTAATACAGGGGGTCGATGAGCAGTTCTTC. The encoded protein is CASSLIQGVDEQFF. The rearrangement uses TRBV13 and TRBJ2-1; 8 bases line up with TRBD1. CDR1 and CDR2 (germline): PRHDT, FYEKMQ (reference sequence). The CDR3 consists of 14 residues. Trimming removed 2 bases from V and 8 bases from J; junction bases left unmatched: 5.

This clonotype was seen ten or more times. The V gene is TRBV11-3, the J gene TRBJ2-1; 8 bases are a match to TRBD2. Germline lookup yields CDR1 SGHNT and CDR2 YENEEA. J lost 6 bases, V lost 1 base, and 8 bases had no gene match. There are 16 residues in the CDR3. The CDR3 bases are TGTGCCAGCAGCTTAGTCCTGGCGGGAGGCGTCAATGAGCAGTTCTTC. Translated: CASSLVLAGGVNEQFF.

This clonotype was detected ten times or more. J is TRBJ1-6 and V is TRBV20-1; D is unclear. Trimming took off 6 bases at V and 7 bases at J, with 19 bases between the two ends. CDR1 is DFQATT and CDR2 is SNEGSKA in the germline V gene (reference sequence). The CDR3 has 15 amino acids. Written as DNA, the CDR3 is TGCAGTGCAGAACGATTAGGGCAAGGGAATTCACCCCTCCACTTT. Its translation: CSAERLGQGNSPLHF.

A note on this clonotype: With a much larger clone just one base away, this may be a read error. This chain joins TRBV29-1 and TRBJ2-3; TRBD2 matches 9 bases. Germline loops: CDR1 SQVTM, CDR2 ANQGSEA. Trimming removed 4 bases from V and 5 bases from J; junction bases left unmatched: 7. This CDR3 contains 14 residues. The CDR3 is CSVGVSGSGDTQYF. Written as DNA, the CDR3 is TGCAGCGTTGGGGTTAGCGGGAGTGGAGATACGCAGTATTTT.

A note on this clonotype: A far larger clone is off by one base, so a read error is likely. V gene TRBV5-1 combines with J gene TRBJ2-1; tentatively, D is TRBD1 or TRBD2 (5 bases each). Matching the DNA end better, TRBJ2-7 makes the J call doubtful. CDR3 size: 15 residues. Germline lookup yields CDR1 SGHRS and CDR2 YFSETQ. The CDR3 region has the DNA TGTGCCAGCAGCTTAGTCGGGGACCCTAACAATGAGCAGTACTTC. Protein product: CASSLVGDPNNEQYF.

V is TRBV20-1 and J is TRBJ2-7; D perhaps matches TRBD1 (5 bases). Trimming removed 0 bases at V and 4 bases at J, with 13 bases between. Germline loops: CDR1 DFQATT, CDR2 SNEGSKA (reference sequence). CDR3 size: 14 residues. The CDR3 is CSAREGVVGYEQYF. The CDR3 bases are TGCAGTGCTAGAGAAGGGGTAGTAGGGTACGAGCAGTACTTC.

This clonotype was picked up many times. This chain joins TRBV3-1 and TRBJ2-5; 9 nucleotides match TRBD2. The CDR3 totals 15 residues. Germline values: CDR1 LGHDT, CDR2 YNNKEL (reference sequence). V shed 0 bases, J shed 5 bases, and the junction held 4 bases outside the gene matches. The CDR3 nucleotides are TGTGCCAGCAGCCAAGAGGGACTAGCCAGGGAGACCCAGTACTTC. Translating gives CASSQEGLARETQYF.